This entry lists 28 T cell receptor beta chains sequenced from one sample in a study of T cell repertoires in cytomegalovirus infection. From the reads, TCRdb called clonotypes with MiXCR, one entry per CDR3 protein. This sample has more than 250,000 distinct CDR3 sequences; around 25% occur once, and the top ten carry roughly 15%. These receptors' targets are unknown. Source: cultured PBMCs, taken from culture after CMV antigen stimulation. The receptors shown here come from a human donor in good health (CMV status not recorded). Some clones in this sample may be carry-over from other donors' samples.

This clonotype has ten or more counts. The chain has TRBV7-8 and TRBJ2-7; 7 nucleotides align to TRBD1. The CDR3 contains 17 residues. In germline, CDR1 is SGHVS, CDR2 FQNEAQ. Unmatched junction bases numbered 18, after V lost 6 bases and J lost 4 bases. The CDR3 loop reads CASSLMPTRDSYYEQYV. Written as DNA, the CDR3 is TGTGCCAGCAGTTTAATGCCAACTAGGGACAGCTATTACGAGCAGTACGTC.

This chain connects TRBV3-1 to TRBJ1-3; TRBD1 is a possible D gene (6 bases). The CDR3 consists of 14 residues. The V gene lost 3 bases and the J gene lost 4 bases, with 10 bases spanning the gap. In germline, CDR1 is LGHDT, CDR2 YNNKEL (reference sequence). The CDR3: CASSQGTIGNTIYF. CDR3 DNA: TGTGCCAGCAGCCAGGGGACAATCGGAAACACCATATATTTT.

This clonotype was observed a handful of times. The chain carries TRBV19 and TRBJ2-1, with 13 positions matching TRBD2. V dropped 4 bases and J dropped 5; count of bases not matched to a gene: 8. Germline V gene lookup returns CDR1 LNHDA and CDR2 SQIVND (reference sequence). This CDR3 has 17 residues. The DNA for the CDR3 is TGTGCCAGTAGTACCGGCCTGGGACTAGCGGGGAACAATGAGCAGTTCTTC. This sequence encodes CASSTGLGLAGNNEQFF.

The chain couples TRBV4-3 to TRBJ2-1; 7 positions agree with TRBD2. With V trimmed by 1 base and J by 3 bases, 9 bases remained unmatched. The CDR3 loop spans 17 amino acids. Germline-derived CDR1 and CDR2 are LGHNA and YSLEER. The CDR3 here is CASSQGPRGSGYNEQFF. In nucleotides, the CDR3 is TGCGCCAGCAGCCAAGGCCCCCGCGGGAGTGGCTACAATGAGCAGTTCTTC.

This clonotype was seen a handful of times. The rearrangement links TRBV6-8 to TRBJ1-3; D is uncertain. Germline values: CDR1 MNHGY, CDR2 SAAAGT. V lost 0 bases and J 0 bases, leaving 15 bases between the germline ends. The CDR3 covers 18 residues. The CDR3 loop reads CASSYSIAPGPSGNTIYF. In DNA form, the CDR3 reads TGTGCCAGCAGTTACTCGATTGCTCCGGGCCCCTCTGGAAACACCATATATTTT.

The CDR3 DNA is TGCGCCAGCAGCCAAGACAGGGGGGATCAGCCCCAGCATTTT. This gives the protein CASSQDRGDQPQHF. The genes are TRBV4-3 and TRBJ1-5; 7 bases match TRBD1. The ends lost 0 bases at V and 5 bases at J; junction bases unmatched: 1. The germline V gene has CDR1 LGHNA and CDR2 YSLEER. The CDR3 totals 14 residues.

The table lists this clonotype with a few counts. This chain links TRBV5-1 with TRBJ2-1, with a weak D call TRBD2 (5 bases). Germline V CDR1 and CDR2: SGHRS, YFSETQ. This CDR3 has 15 amino acids. Trimming took 0 bases from V and 3 from J, leaving 10 bases between them. CDR3 DNA sequence: TGCGCCAGCAGCTTGGAAGGCGGGCGCTACAATGAGCAGTTCTTC. This encodes CASSLEGGRYNEQFF.

In its sample, this clonotype was seen many times. J is TRBJ2-5 and V is TRBV7-2, with 7 bases fitting TRBD1. The CDR3 covers 16 residues. The V and J ends lost 1 base and 4 bases, in that order; junction bases with no gene match: 9. CDR1 is SGHTA, CDR2 FQGNSA, per germline. In DNA, the CDR3 is TGTGCCAGCAGCTTAGGAGGGGGCAGGGTCCGAGAGACCCAGTACTTC. Residues: CASSLGGGRVRETQYF.

This clonotype was seen ten or more times. This chain joins TRBV18 and TRBJ2-2; TRBD2 matches 14 bases. Germline V gene data show CDR1 as KGHSH and CDR2 as LQKENI. V gave up 3 bases and J gave up 5 bases; unmatched junction bases: 5. The CDR3 spans 17 residues. The CDR3 reads CASSPVGLAGGTGELFF. The CDR3, as DNA: TGTGCCAGCTCACCGGTCGGACTAGCGGGAGGTACCGGGGAGCTGTTTTTT.

V is TRBV15 and J is TRBJ2-1; no clear D gene. CDR1 and CDR2 (germline): LNHNV, YYDKDF (reference sequence). This CDR3 is built from 14 residues. V was pared by 5 bases and J by 3 bases, with 11 bases between. CDR3 bases: TGTGCCACCAGCGGACCTAGTAGCTACAATGAGCAGTTCTTC. Amino acid sequence: CATSGPSSYNEQFF.

This sequence joins TRBV27 and TRBJ1-6, with 11 bases lining up with TRBD1. The CDR3 extends over 15 amino acids. CDR1 and CDR2 from the germline V gene are MNHEY and SMNVEV (reference sequence). V was pared by 5 bases and J by 9 bases, with 6 bases of the junction left unmatched. In DNA form, the CDR3 reads TGTGCCAGCAGTCCCATGGGACAGGGGGTTTCACCCCTCCACTTT. Its translation is CASSPMGQGVSPLHF.

This clonotype has a handful of counts. This chain connects TRBV6-2 or TRBV6-3 to TRBJ2-7; the match to TRBD2 covers 11 bases. This CDR3 comprises 18 residues. J was trimmed by 5 bases and V by 2 bases; bases with no gene match: 14. CDR1 is MNHEY, CDR2 SVGEGT, per germline. The CDR3 loop reads CASSYNSGTSGLRDEQYF. In nucleotides, the CDR3 is TGTGCCAGCAGTTACAATTCCGGGACTAGCGGCCTTCGGGACGAGCAGTACTTC.

This chain connects TRBV7-9 to TRBJ1-2; D unclear. This CDR3 region has 13 residues. Germline V lookup: CDR1 SEHNR, CDR2 FQNEAQ (reference sequence). V was shortened by 7 bases and J by 8 bases, with 17 bases between the two germline ends. DNA of the CDR3: TGTGCCAGCACGGCCCGGGTAGATATCGGCTACACCTTC. This sequence encodes CASTARVDIGYTF.

This clonotype was recorded at least ten times. The chain combines TRBV7-2 with TRBJ1-5; D is perhaps TRBD1 (5 bases). CDR1 SGHTA and CDR2 FQGNSA come from the germline V gene. CDR3 length equals 15 residues. Between the trimmed V and J ends, which lost 4 bases and 4 bases, there was a span of 14 bases. Here the CDR3 DNA reads TGTGCCAGCAGCTCCGGGACGGGGGGGAATCAGCCCCAGCATTTT. This codes for CASSSGTGGNQPQHF.

The V gene is TRBV12-3 or TRBV12-4, the J gene TRBJ1-2; D remains unclear. CDR3 length equals 13 residues. The V and J ends lost 3 bases and 4 bases respectively, with 9 bases between them. As DNA, the CDR3 is TGTGCCAGCAGTTTGGAGGGTCCCTATGGCTACACCTTC. Amino acids: CASSLEGPYGYTF.

The chain uses TRBV29-1 and TRBJ2-5, with D perhaps TRBD2 (5 bases). Germline CDR1 is SQVTM and CDR2 is ANQGSEA. The CDR3 is made up of 15 amino acids. Trimming took off 2 bases at V and 2 bases at J, with 15 bases between the two ends. CDR3 DNA sequence: TGCAGCGTTGAATTACTAGGCCCTCCTCAAGAGACCCAGTACTTC. Translated: CSVELLGPPQETQYF.

This chain links TRBV20-1 with TRBJ1-6; D is undetermined. This CDR3 has 15 residues. V lost 1 base to trimming and J lost 3 bases, with 10 bases between them. Looked up from germline, CDR1 is DFQATT and CDR2 is SNEGSKA (reference sequence). The CDR3 is CSARAQALYNSPLHF. The CDR3 DNA reads TGCAGTGCTAGAGCTCAGGCCCTCTATAATTCACCCCTCCACTTT.

This clonotype was seen a handful of times. The chain employs TRBV6-1 and TRBJ1-1, with 7 bases identical to TRBD1. CDR1 is MNHNS and CDR2 is SASEGT in the germline V gene. This CDR3 has 14 amino acids. V trimming: 5 bases; J trimming: 3 bases; junction bases outside the gene matches: 6. DNA of the CDR3: TGTGCCAGCAGTACAGGGGATCGGGACACTGAAGCTTTCTTT. This translates into CASSTGDRDTEAFF.

Many counts were recorded for this clonotype. CDR3 residues: CASSLAGQGVHEQYV. CDR3 sequence (DNA): TGTGCCAGCAGCTTAGCGGGACAGGGTGTCCACGAGCAGTACGTC. The J gene is TRBJ2-7, the V gene TRBV7-2; 9 nucleotides agree with TRBD1. Germline V gene sequence: CDR1 SGHTA, CDR2 FQGNSA. The trim removed 0 bases at V and 5 bases at J, leaving 5 bases unmatched. The CDR3 extends over 15 amino acids.

Concerning this clonotype: This may be a read error, as it is one base from a much larger clone. The chain uses TRBV6-1 and TRBJ1-1, with D maybe TRBD1 (5 bases). Germline-derived CDR1 and CDR2 are MNHNS and SASEGT. The CDR3 extends over 14 amino acids. CDR3 loop: CVSSEFRGDTEAFF. The CDR3 DNA reads as TGTGTCAGCAGTGAATTTCGAGGGGACACTGAAGCTTTCTTT.

A note on this clonotype: This may be a read error: a much more frequent sequence differs by one nucleotide. The gene calls are TRBV7-2 and TRBJ2-2; 10 bases align to TRBD1. The V gene end was trimmed by 8 bases and the J gene end by 3 bases; junction bases not matched to a gene: 9. Germline CDR1 SGHTA, CDR2 FQGNSA. There are 16 residues in the CDR3. CDR3 sequence (DNA): TGTGCCAGCCGCCCAGGGACAGGGGTGTACACCGGGGAGCTGTTTTTT. Its protein is CASRPGTGVYTGELFF. Full variable domain (missing parts from reference TRBV7-2 and TRBJ2-2): GAGVSQSPSNKVTEKGKDVELRCDPISGHTALYWYRQSLGQGLEFLIYFQGNSAPDKSGLPSDRFSAERTGGSVSTLTIQRTQQEDSAVYLCASRPGTGVYTGELFFGEGSRLTVL.

This clonotype was observed a few times. The chain uses TRBV5-4 and TRBJ2-5; 9 positions agree with TRBD1. With V trimmed by 3 bases and J by 6 bases, 12 bases remained unmatched. Germline values: CDR1 SGHNT, CDR2 YYREEE (reference sequence). The CDR3 has 16 amino acids. CDR3 in amino acids: CASSSITGTGLQTQYF. The DNA of the CDR3 is TGTGCCAGCAGCTCGATTACCGGGACAGGGTTACAGACCCAGTACTTC.

The chain uses TRBV11-2 and TRBJ2-5, with 9 bases matching TRBD2. The CDR3 has 14 amino acids. Germline CDR1 and CDR2: SGHAT and FQNNGV. Trimming removed 5 bases from V and 3 bases from J; junction bases left unmatched: 4. CDR3 nucleotides: TGTGCCAGCAGCGGAAGACTAGCGGAAGAGACCCAGTACTTC. This translates into CASSGRLAEETQYF.

The genes are TRBV25-1 and TRBJ2-5; 7 positions match TRBD1. Germline CDR1 is MGHDK and CDR2 is SYGVNS. The CDR3 totals 14 residues. The trim removed 8 bases at V and 4 bases at J, leaving 10 bases unmatched. DNA for the CDR3: TGTGCCAGCCAATTACAGGGGTCCGGAGAGACCCAGTACTTC. It is translated as CASQLQGSGETQYF.

The chain is built from TRBV9 and TRBJ1-1, with D perhaps TRBD1 (5 bases). Trimming removed 0 bases from V and 4 bases from J, with 10 bases in between. Germline V gene sequence: CDR1 SGDLS, CDR2 YYNGEE. The CDR3 is 14 residues long. The CDR3 nucleotides are TGTGCCAGCAGCGTAGGCAGGGAAGGCACTGAAGCTTTCTTT. Translation: CASSVGREGTEAFF.

The genes are TRBV6-5 and TRBJ2-1; 9 bases align to TRBD1. Germline CDR1 and CDR2: MNHEY and SVGAGI. The junction had 20 bases not matched to a gene; V was cut back by 2 bases and J by 9 bases. The CDR3 length is 19 residues. CDR3 sequence: CASSYTGLIGTGIGSEQFF. The CDR3 coding sequence is TGTGCCAGCAGTTACACGGGCCTTATCGGGACAGGGATTGGGAGTGAGCAGTTCTTC.

This clonotype appeared a few times. The chain is built from TRBV19 and TRBJ2-1; no clear D. Germline values: CDR1 LNHDA, CDR2 SQIVND (reference sequence). CDR3 length: 15 residues. The germline V and J ends were trimmed by 1 base and 8 bases, with 15 bases remaining between them. The DNA for the CDR3 is TGTGCCAGTAGTATAGGAAGGGTCGTAGGTGATGAGCAGTTCTTC. This gives the protein CASSIGRVVGDEQFF.

To note about this clonotype: Mismatch with germline at one junction end may stem from a read error. This chain uses TRBV4-1 with TRBJ2-2, with 7 bases matching TRBD1. The CDR3 length is 18 residues. The germline CDR1 and CDR2 sequences are MGHRA and YSYEKL. The CDR3: CASRQDLQGIRNTGELFF. The CDR3 DNA is TGCGCCAGCAGACAAGATCTACAGGGGATCCGAAACACCGGGGAGCTGTTTTTT.